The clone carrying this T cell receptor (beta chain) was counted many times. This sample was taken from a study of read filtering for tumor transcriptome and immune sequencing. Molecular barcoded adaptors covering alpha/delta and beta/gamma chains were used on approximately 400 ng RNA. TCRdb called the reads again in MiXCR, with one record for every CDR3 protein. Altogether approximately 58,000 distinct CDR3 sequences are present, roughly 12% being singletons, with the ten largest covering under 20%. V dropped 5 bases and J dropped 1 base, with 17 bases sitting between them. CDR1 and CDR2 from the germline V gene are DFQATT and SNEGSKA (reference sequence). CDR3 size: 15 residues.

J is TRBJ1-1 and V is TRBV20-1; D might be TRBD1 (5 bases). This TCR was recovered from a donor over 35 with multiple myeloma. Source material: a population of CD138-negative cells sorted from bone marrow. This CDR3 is CSAPPWDRPNTEAFF. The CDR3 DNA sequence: TGCAGTGCTCCCCCGTGGGACCGACCGAACACTGAAGCTTTCTTT.